The rows below give T cell receptor beta chains drawn from one sample of a study of blood T cell repertoires in COVID-19. Profiling relied on immunoSEQ multiplex PCR, and the TCRdb table lists in-frame clones only, not all of them. The sample yields approximately 120,000 clones, 75% to 85% seen once. Sequencing input: peripheral blood. Every receptor here comes from a woman of 80 years or more with active or convalescent COVID-19. Each CDR3 is given with its conserved first and last residue. The D gene is left open where the match is weak. Some rows have no size entry. The others give once, few or many, or a class for an expanded clone.

clone_size	d_call	v_call	j_call	cdr3_aa	cdr3_nt
.	TRBD2	TRBV29-1	TRBJ2-2	CSVQSGALVGELFF	TGCAGCGTTCAAAGCGGGGCGTTGGTCGGGGAGCTGTTTTTT
.	.	TRBV27	TRBJ1-5	CASSLESGNQPQHF	TGTGCCAGCAGTTTAGAGTCCGGTAATCAGCCCCAGCATTTT
.	.	TRBV5-1	TRBJ2-2	CASSSRRSSGDVGELFF	TGCGCCAGCAGCTCACGAAGATCCTCGGGGGATGTCGGGGAGCTGTTTTTT
once	.	TRBV7-6	TRBJ1-2	CASRGLQNGYTF	TGTGCCAGCCGGGGTTTACAGAATGGCTACACCTTC
.	TRBD1	TRBV6-6	TRBJ2-7	CASSSQGQGFDEQYF	TGTGCCAGCAGTTCCCAGGGACAGGGTTTCGACGAGCAGTACTTC
.	TRBD2	TRBV5-1	TRBJ2-1	CASSLRGLAGNYNEQFF	TGCGCCAGCAGCTTACGGGGACTAGCGGGAAACTACAATGAGCAGTTCTTC
.	TRBD1	TRBV3-1/TRBV3-2	TRBJ1-6	CASSQGDRNSPLHF	TGTGCCAGCAGCCAAGGGGACAGGAATTCACCCCTCCACTTT
few	.	TRBV29-1	TRBJ2-2	CSVQRLAGELFF	TGCAGCGTCCAAAGACTAGCCGGGGAGCTGTTTTTT
.	.	TRBV28	TRBJ1-5	CASSLSVAVSNQPQHF	TGTGCCAGCAGTTTATCGGTGGCGGTGAGCAATCAGCCCCAGCATTTT
.	TRBD1	TRBV28	TRBJ1-2	CASSFPLTGGNGYTF	TGTGCCAGCAGTTTCCCTCTTACAGGGGGAAATGGCTACACCTTC
.	TRBD1	TRBV9	TRBJ1-1	CASSKGQGGNTEAFF	TGTGCCAGCAGCAAAGGACAGGGGGGGAACACTGAAGCTTTCTTT
.	.	TRBV5-1	TRBJ2-2	CASSLAPSFTGELFF	TGCGCCAGCAGCTTGGCCCCCTCTTTCACCGGGGAGCTGTTTTTT
once	TRBD2	TRBV5-1	TRBJ2-4	CASSSSGENIQYF	TGCGCCAGCAGCAGCAGCGGGGAAAACATTCAGTACTTC
.	TRBD1	TRBV15	TRBJ1-2	CATSRDAAGGGYTF	TGTGCCACCAGCAGAGATGCGGCAGGGGGAGGCTACACCTTC
.	TRBD2	TRBV7-9	TRBJ2-2	CASSRGTSGGYTGELFF	TGTGCCAGCAGCCGAGGGACTAGCGGAGGATACACCGGGGAGCTGTTTTTT
.	TRBD2	TRBV5-1	TRBJ2-1	CASSRGYTGGPSYNEQFF	TGCGCCAGCAGCCGGGGGTACACGGGAGGACCGTCTTACAATGAGCAGTTCTTC
.	.	TRBV2	TRBJ1-4	CASSVRQGGEKLFF	TGTGCCAGCAGTGTCCGGCAGGGAGGTGAAAAACTGTTTTTT
.	.	TRBV24-1	TRBJ1-1	CATSDFGGRAFF	TGTGCCACCAGTGATTTTGGAGGGAGGGCTTTCTTT
.	.	TRBV15	TRBJ2-2	CATSRGDTYTGELFF	TGTGCCACCAGCAGAGGGGACACCTACACCGGGGAGCTGTTTTTT
.	TRBD1	TRBV5-1	TRBJ1-2	CASSFGTGGVGYTF	TGCGCCAGCAGCTTTGGGACAGGAGGGGTTGGCTACACCTTC
.	TRBD2	TRBV4-1	TRBJ2-2	CASSQYGSSGNTGELFF	TGCGCCAGCAGCCAATACGGGTCTAGCGGTAACACCGGGGAGCTGTTTTTT
.	TRBD1	TRBV5-1	TRBJ2-1	CASSFDRGRQFF	TGCGCCAGCAGCTTTGACAGGGGGCGGCAGTTCTTC
.	.	TRBV5-1	TRBJ1-2	CASSLSEGANYGYTF	TGCGCCAGCAGCTTGTCGGAGGGAGCTAACTATGGCTACACCTTC
.	.	TRBV6-6	TRBJ1-1	CASSYSIRAVEAFF	TGTGCCAGCAGTTACTCGATCAGGGCCGTTGAAGCTTTCTTT
.	.	TRBV24-1	TRBJ1-5	CATSDWTSPQHF	TGTGCCACCAGTGATTGGACATCCCCCCAGCATTTT
.	.	TRBV10-2	TRBJ1-3	CASSDTGNSGNTIYF	TGCGCCAGCAGTGACACGGGTAACTCTGGAAACACCATATATTTT
.	.	TRBV3-1/TRBV3-2	TRBJ2-2	CASSQVLGFNTGELFF	TGTGCCAGCAGCCAAGTATTGGGCTTCAACACCGGGGAGCTGTTTTTT
.	.	TRBV7-2	TRBJ1-3	CASSPEGHSGNTIYF	TGTGCCAGCAGCCCCGAGGGCCACTCTGGAAACACCATATATTTT
few	.	TRBV7-3	TRBJ2-2	CASSLRRSGTGELFF	TGTGCCAGCAGCTTGCGGCGTTCGGGGACCGGGGAGCTGTTTTTT
.	TRBD2	TRBV6-5	TRBJ2-5	CASSFLAGGGETQYF	TGTGCCAGCAGTTTTTTAGCGGGAGGCGGGGAGACCCAGTACTTC
.	TRBD2	TRBV19	TRBJ2-1	CASSLSGSIHNEQFF	TGTGCCAGTAGCCTTAGCGGGAGTATCCACAATGAGCAGTTCTTC